A single T cell receptor beta chain is shown here with its context. Its matching antigen is unknown. It may be a read error: a sequence one base away is much more abundant. These data are taken from a study of CD8 T cells in ankylosing spondylitis. General study findings and limits: Clones linked to disease were reported to show significant enrichment in matched ankylosing spondylitis synovial fluid.

Library preparation for TCR beta used quantitative 5'-RACE with molecular barcodes. TCRdb ran MiXCR on the 5' RACE reads and lists one entry per CDR3 protein. In the table there are approximately 260,000 distinct CDR3 sequences, about 18% of which are singletons. This CDR3 is built from 14 residues. Germline CDR1 reads MGHRA; CDR2 reads YSYEKL. This receptor was identified in a male donor with ankylosing spondylitis or in good health (not recorded which). The gene calls are TRBV4-1 and TRBJ2-1, with D possibly matching TRBD1 (6 bases). What was sequenced was blood, either unsorted or a sorted T cell fraction (not recorded which). The CDR3 region has the DNA TGCGCCAGCAGCCAAGTATCACAGGGTAGTGAGCGGTTCTTC. Amino acid sequence: CASSQVSQGSERFF.